Presented here are 32 T cell receptor beta chains from one specimen sequenced in a study of blood T cells in healthy people across ages. The authors ran a second PCR of 7 to 11 cycles using a sample-barcoded 5' primer and a J-beta primer mix. TCRdb recomputed calls from the 5' RACE reads with MiXCR, one row per CDR3 protein. The data contain approximately 900,000 distinct CDR3 sequences, 29% of them seen just once; the ten biggest clones take up 10% to 13%. These data also formed part of another study, on T cells of mothers and their children.

Material: blood. These receptors were taken from a woman in her thirties or forties in good health.

J is TRBJ1-5 and V is TRBV3-1; no reliable D call. This CDR3 is 14 amino acids long. Trimming stripped 3 bases from V and 3 bases from J, with 9 bases between. Germline CDR1 is LGHDT and CDR2 is YNNKEL (reference sequence). The CDR3 protein is CASSHPGYNQPQHF. The CDR3 DNA reads TGTGCCAGCAGCCACCCCGGGTACAATCAGCCCCAGCATTTT.

This clonotype was observed a few times. A single base separates this from a much larger clone, so it may be a read error. This chain uses TRBV15 with TRBJ2-6; maybe TRBD2 (6 bases). V was clipped by 5 bases and J by 4 bases, with 18 bases between them. The germline CDR1 and CDR2 sequences are LNHNV and YYDKDF (reference sequence). The CDR3 length is 17 residues. The CDR3 DNA reads as TGTGCCACCAGCGTAGCGGCCCGTTCCTCCGGGGCCAACGTCCTGACTTTC. The encoded protein is CATSVAARSSGANVLTF.

The chain employs TRBV12-3 or TRBV12-4 and TRBJ2-3, with D unresolved. The CDR3 covers 15 residues. Trimming took off 5 bases at V and 11 bases at J, with 23 bases between the two ends. This CDR3 reads CASSPARARPDVQYF. The CDR3 region has the DNA TGTGCCAGCAGTCCCGCCCGTGCTAGACCAGATGTGCAGTATTTT.

The chain recombines TRBV6-4 with TRBJ2-1; D assignment may be TRBD1 or TRBD2 (5 bases each). Germline V gene sequence: CDR1 MRHNA, CDR2 SNTAGT. This CDR3 has 15 residues. V gave up 4 bases and J gave up 4 bases, with 14 bases separating them. The CDR3 reads CASSVEAGSYNEQFF. The CDR3 DNA sequence: TGTGCCAGCAGTGTAGAGGCAGGGAGTTACAATGAGCAGTTCTTC.

The gene calls are TRBV5-1 and TRBJ2-3; TRBD1 is a possible D gene (6 bases). From germline, CDR1 is SGHRS and CDR2 YFSETQ. V was cut by 0 bases and J by 1 base, with 12 bases left in between. The CDR3 length is 16 residues. CDR3 amino acids: CASSLGQGPRTDTQYF. The CDR3 DNA is TGCGCCAGCAGCTTGGGTCAGGGGCCCCGCACAGATACGCAGTATTTT.

The sample holds many counts of this clonotype. This chain connects TRBV2 to TRBJ1-2; 9 bases are a match to TRBD1. The CDR3 is 13 amino acids. V shed 10 bases, J shed 4 bases, and the junction held 7 bases outside the gene matches. CDR1 and CDR2 from the germline V gene are SNHLY and FYNNEI. CDR3 sequence: CANRQGESYGYTF. In DNA form, the CDR3 reads TGTGCCAACCGACAGGGGGAAAGCTATGGCTACACCTTC.

The rearrangement joins TRBV27 to TRBJ2-5; 9 bases map to TRBD2. The CDR3 length is 15 residues. The V and J ends lost 3 bases and 3 bases, in that order; junction bases with no gene match: 5. Germline CDR1 is MNHEY and CDR2 is SMNVEV (reference sequence). CDR3 sequence: CASSFGGGAEETQYF. CDR3 in DNA: TGTGCCAGCAGTTTCGGCGGGGGGGCCGAAGAGACCCAGTACTTC.

In this sample, this clonotype turned up once. The chain is built from TRBV2 and TRBJ1-1; 9 bases fit TRBD1. V shed 7 bases and J 8 bases; nucleotides not matched to a gene: 11. CDR1 and CDR2 from the germline V gene are SNHLY and FYNNEI. The CDR3 consists of 14 residues. CDR3 amino acids: CASKFFPDRGEAFF. As DNA, the CDR3 is TGTGCCAGCAAGTTCTTTCCGGACAGGGGAGAAGCTTTCTTT.

About this clonotype: Sequence at one end of the junction differs from germline and may be a read error. V and J are TRBV7-2 and TRBJ2-5; weak D call: TRBD2 (6 bases). The CDR3 is made up of 16 amino acids. Germline V gene sequence: CDR1 SGHTA, CDR2 FQGNSA. CDR3 loop: CAGSFQTWDSQETQYF. The CDR3 DNA reads TGTGCCGGCAGCTTCCAAACGTGGGACTCCCAAGAGACCCAGTACTTC.

Comments on this clonotype: Mismatch with germline at one junction end may stem from a read error. V gene TRBV4-2 combines with J gene TRBJ2-1, with D hard to call. The CDR3 extends over 13 amino acids. Germline CDR1 reads LGHNA; CDR2 reads YNFKEQ. This CDR3 reads CASSQISDNEQFF. The CDR3 DNA follows: TGTGCCAGCAGCCAAATCTCCGACAATGAGCAGTTCTTC.

This clonotype occurred a few times. The V and J genes are TRBV7-2 and TRBJ2-3; D is unresolved. The CDR3 is 17 residues long. Trimming stripped 5 bases from V and 2 bases from J, with 20 bases between. Per the germline V gene, CDR1 is SGHTA and CDR2 is FQGNSA. This CDR3 reads CASSPRVSVLITDTQYF. The CDR3 DNA sequence: TGTGCCAGCAGCCCTAGAGTGAGTGTTCTTATCACAGATACGCAGTATTTT.

This clonotype was counted between two and nine times. This chain connects TRBV5-4 to TRBJ2-3; D is perhaps TRBD1 (7 bases). V lost 0 bases and J lost 5, with 13 bases in between. The germline V gene encodes CDR1 SGHNT and CDR2 YYREEE (reference sequence). This CDR3 spans 15 amino acids. In nucleotides, the CDR3 is TGTGCCAGCAGCTTGGCAGGGGGGCAAGGAGATACGCAGTATTTT. It codes for CASSLAGGQGDTQYF.

The sample holds many counts of this clonotype. The rearrangement uses TRBV5-1 and TRBJ1-2; TRBD1 might be the D (5 bases). V lost 4 bases to trimming and J lost 4 bases, with 11 bases between them. Germline V CDR1 and CDR2: SGHRS, YFSETQ. The CDR3 contains 13 residues. The CDR3 DNA is TGCGCCAGCAGCCTTGACGGGACCTATGGCTACACCTTC. Translating it yields CASSLDGTYGYTF.

The sample holds a few counts of this clonotype. The chain combines TRBV7-9 with TRBJ1-1; D remains unclear. The CDR3 is 15 residues long. From germline, CDR1 is SEHNR and CDR2 FQNEAQ (reference sequence). Trimming took 5 bases from V and 1 from J, leaving 14 bases between them. Here the CDR3 reads CASSPRLEPNTEAFF. In nucleotides, the CDR3 is TGTGCCAGCAGCCCGCGACTGGAGCCGAACACTGAAGCTTTCTTT.

V is TRBV6-4 and J is TRBJ2-2; D is uncertain. Germline V gives CDR1 MRHNA, CDR2 SNTAGT. The CDR3 contains 17 residues. V lost 2 bases and J 3 bases, leaving 16 bases between the germline ends. CDR3 in amino acids: CASSDALFKIYTGELFF. CDR3 nucleotide sequence: TGTGCCAGCAGTGACGCCCTATTTAAAATCTACACCGGGGAGCTGTTTTTT.

The CDR3 DNA is TGTGCCAGCTCCCCGGACGGGACAGGGTTTGGTTACGAGCAGTACTTC. This translates into CASSPDGTGFGYEQYF. V usage is TRBV18 and J usage is TRBJ2-7; TRBD1 matches at 9 bases. The germline V gene has CDR1 KGHSH and CDR2 LQKENI. The CDR3 sequence is 16 residues long. After removal of 6 bases from V and 4 bases from J, the junction contained 13 bases not matched to a gene. The entire variable domain, with the rest obtained from reference TRBV18 and TRBJ2-7, is as follows: NAGVMQNPRHLVRRRGQEARLRCSPMKGHSHVYWYRQLPEEGLKFMVYLQKENIIDESGMPKERFSAEFPKEGPSILRIQQVVRGDSAAYFCASSPDGTGFGYEQYFGPGTRLTVT.

This clonotype was detected a few times. The chain carries TRBV5-1 and TRBJ1-6, with 10 nucleotides matching TRBD1. V shed 5 bases, J shed 4 bases, and the junction held 6 bases outside the gene matches. CDR3 length: 16 amino acids. Germline V gene lookup returns CDR1 SGHRS and CDR2 YFSETQ. In nucleotides, the CDR3 is TGCGCCAGCAGGGGTCCGGGACAGGGGTATAATTCACCCCTCCACTTT. Protein sequence: CASRGPGQGYNSPLHF. Drawing the rest from reference TRBV5-1 and TRBJ1-6, the complete variable domain is KAGVTQTPRYLIKTRGQQVTLSCSPISGHRSVSWYQQTPGQGLQFLFEYFSETQRNKGNFPGRFSGRQFSNSRSEMNVSTLELGDSALYLCASRGPGQGYNSPLHFGNGTRLTVT.

This clonotype was counted many times. The chain carries TRBV4-3 and TRBJ2-3; 9 bases map to TRBD2. Trimming at V came to 2 bases and at J to 2 bases, leaving 8 bases not matched to a gene. There are 17 residues in the CDR3. Germline values: CDR1 LGHNA, CDR2 YSLEER. CDR3 coding DNA: TGCGCCAGCAGCCAATCAACAGCGGGGGGAATCACAGATACGCAGTATTTT. The encoded protein is CASSQSTAGGITDTQYF.

This clonotype was seen at least ten times. This chain connects TRBV9 to TRBJ2-1, with 9 bases matching TRBD2. This CDR3 contains 12 residues. The V and J ends lost 4 bases and 10 bases, in that order; junction bases with no gene match: 3. Germline values: CDR1 SGDLS, CDR2 YYNGEE. The CDR3 DNA reads TGTGCCAGCAGCTTCGGGACTAGCGAGCAGTTCTTC. This encodes CASSFGTSEQFF.

The chain combines TRBV4-1 with TRBJ1-5; 9 nucleotides align to TRBD1. The CDR3 runs 16 residues. V lost 4 bases, J lost 7 bases, and 11 bases stayed unmatched. The germline V gene has CDR1 MGHRA and CDR2 YSYEKL. The CDR3 loop is CASSLGQGPLEQPQHF. DNA of the CDR3: TGCGCCAGCAGCCTGGGACAGGGTCCCTTAGAACAGCCCCAGCATTTT.

The CDR3, as DNA: TGTGCCAGCAGTTTATTGTCAGGGAATCAGCCCCAGCATTTT. This translates into CASSLLSGNQPQHF. The chain uses TRBV12-3 or TRBV12-4 and TRBJ1-5; possibly TRBD1 for D (5 bases). Trimming left V 2 bases short and J 4 bases short, with 9 bases between. This CDR3 has 14 amino acids.

This chain links TRBV13 with TRBJ2-7, with D hard to call. Germline V gene sequence: CDR1 PRHDT, CDR2 FYEKMQ (reference sequence). There are 14 residues in the CDR3. Trimming pared 0 bases from V and 2 bases from J, leaving 8 bases between. The DNA of the CDR3 is TGTGCCAGCAGCTTAGGCCGACAAACCTACGAGCAGTACTTC. It specifies CASSLGRQTYEQYF.

This clonotype has ten or more counts. The chain combines TRBV20-1 with TRBJ2-1; D may be TRBD1 (6 bases). V lost 3 bases and J lost 0, with 18 bases in between. The CDR3 contains 17 residues. Germline values: CDR1 DFQATT, CDR2 SNEGSKA (reference sequence). As DNA, the CDR3 is TGCAGTGCTAGTCCCTTCACAGGGAGCACCTCCTACAATGAGCAGTTCTTC. Translation: CSASPFTGSTSYNEQFF.

CDR3 coding DNA: TGCGCCAGCAGCCAAGACCTGAATGGGATGAACACTGAAGCTTTCTTT. Protein product: CASSQDLNGMNTEAFF. This rearrangement joins TRBV4-3 to TRBJ1-1; no definite D call. Between the trimmed V and J ends, which lost 0 bases and 0 bases, there was a span of 11 bases. The CDR3 loop spans 16 amino acids. Germline V gene lookup returns CDR1 LGHNA and CDR2 YSLEER.

This clonotype has at least ten counts. This chain connects TRBV7-3 to TRBJ2-3; 8 bases agree with TRBD2. V gave up 5 bases and J gave up 6 bases; unmatched junction bases: 4. This CDR3 has 13 residues. From germline, CDR1 is SGHTA and CDR2 FQGTGA. DNA for the CDR3: TGTGCCAGCAGCCGGACTAGCAGGGATACGCAGTATTTT. As protein: CASSRTSRDTQYF.

The rearrangement uses TRBV4-1 and TRBJ2-7; D is perhaps TRBD2 (6 bases). The ends were cut back, 5 bases at V and 3 bases at J, with 11 bases in the middle. CDR3 length equals 13 residues. Germline-derived CDR1 and CDR2 are MGHRA and YSYEKL. In DNA form, the CDR3 reads TGCGCCAGCAGCAACCAAGCGGGCTACGAGCAGTACTTC. Its translation is CASSNQAGYEQYF.

This clonotype has a count of ten or more. This chain uses TRBV12-3 or TRBV12-4 with TRBJ1-6; TRBD1 matches 8 bases. The CDR3 has 13 amino acids. V gave up 8 bases and J gave up 10 bases; unmatched junction bases: 7. The CDR3 loop is CASRRDRQSPLHF. The CDR3, as DNA: TGTGCCAGCCGACGGGACAGGCAATCACCCCTCCACTTT.

The chain has TRBV6-6 and TRBJ2-3; 10 nucleotides align to TRBD2. V shed 4 bases, J shed 4 bases, and the junction held 8 bases outside the gene matches. The CDR3 has 16 amino acids. Looked up from germline, CDR1 is MNHNY and CDR2 is SVGAGI (reference sequence). The CDR3, as DNA: TGTGCCAGCAGTTCAGCGGGGGGGCTCGGTGCAGATACGCAGTATTTT. It specifies CASSSAGGLGADTQYF.

The V and J genes are TRBV29-1 and TRBJ1-1, with 7 bases fitting TRBD1. The CDR3 extends over 13 amino acids. V lost 7 bases, J lost 4 bases, and 9 bases stayed unmatched. In germline, CDR1 is SQVTM, CDR2 ANQGSEA. CDR3 nucleotides: TGCAGCGCCCGGCCGGGACAGACCACTGAAGCTTTCTTT. Its protein is CSARPGQTTEAFF.

This clonotype was picked up many times. The rearrangement links TRBV6-2 or TRBV6-3 to TRBJ2-7; 7 bases are a match to TRBD2. From germline, CDR1 is MNHEY and CDR2 SVGEGT. The ends lost 0 bases at V and 2 bases at J; junction bases unmatched: 1. The CDR3 runs 14 residues. The CDR3 region has the DNA TGTGCCAGCAGTTACTCGGGAGGGCCCTACGAGCAGTACTTC. It codes for CASSYSGGPYEQYF.

This clonotype was seen a few times. The CDR3 coding sequence is TGTGCCAGCAGCCAACAAGGGGGCGAGGGTGGCTACACCTTC. This translates into CASSQQGGEGGYTF. The chain recombines TRBV3-1 with TRBJ1-2; 7 bases are shared with TRBD1. V shed 2 bases, J shed 7 bases, and the junction held 7 bases outside the gene matches. The CDR3 is 14 residues long. The V gene's germline CDR1 is LGHDT and CDR2 YNNKEL (reference sequence).

The rearrangement uses TRBV7-2 and TRBJ2-7, with 8 bases aligning to TRBD2. Germline V gives CDR1 SGHTA, CDR2 FQGNSA. Unmatched junction bases numbered 9, after V lost 5 bases and J lost 3 bases. The CDR3 runs to 15 residues. CDR3 DNA: TGTGCCAGCAGCCGCATGGCGGGGGGAAACTACGAGCAGTACTTC. Translating gives CASSRMAGGNYEQYF.